This T cell receptor (beta chain) was found in a study of cytomegalovirus exposure and HLA in healthy donors (dated by TCRdb to 2016 to 2017). Study-wide context: An earlier analysis of about 560 of the donors reported about 260 Gb of sequence data and around 120 million unique TCR beta sequences obtained from 180 million or so T cells. An early release covering approximately 600 HLA-typed donors comprised approximately 290 gigabases of sequencing data and 65 million to 100 million unique TCR sequences. Among the roughly 400 genotyped donors, around 81% belonged to the genetic ancestry cluster associated with self-reported Caucasian donors. The aim of the study was to test whether cataloging public T cell receptors could identify signatures of past pathogen exposure. The study used immunosequencing to profile the T cell repertoires of approximately 630 subjects and linked those repertoires to cytomegalovirus serostatus. Besides the first cohort of approximately 710 subjects, a separate validation cohort made up of over a hundred different subjects was used. The study combined high-throughput TCR immunosequencing, statistical association of individual TCRs with disease status, and machine learning to predict cytomegalovirus infection status. To study patterns of TCR occurrence, a later analysis re-analyzed previously published TCR beta repertoires from around 670 donors and added high-resolution HLA genotyping. In the later analysis, no new phenotypic data were used to find candidate immune exposures; instead, reliance was placed on TCR beta sequences and their occurrence across donors. In an earlier analysis of more than 550 of the donors, high-throughput TCR beta sequencing was used to judge whether each TCR beta V gene segment behaved as functional or pseudogenic. Donor age, sex, ethnicity and CMV serostatus were collected together with the repertoire data. A later genetic analysis used genome-wide SNP genotypes for about 60% of the roughly 670 donors, treating that subset as a discovery cohort. Every repertoire in the discovery cohort had been generated on one and the same sequencing platform. HLA typing covered class I and class II loci at four-digit resolution. The number of typed donors differed by locus: about 620-640 for A, B, C, DRB1 and DQB1; about 520 for DQA1; over 600 for DPA1; and approximately 450 for DPB1. Roughly 5 DR-DQ haplotypes were handled as single units for association and clustering because linkage in the cohort was strong. Among 398 genotyped donors of the cohort, an average of around 240,000 unique TCR beta nucleotide sequences were sequenced per donor, about a sixth of them non-productive.

Overall study outcomes, separate from this receptor: Cytomegalovirus status was reported to be diagnosed by the classifier with high specificity and sensitivity in both the original and validation cohorts. A later genetic analysis associated a missense DCLRE1C variant with V-gene and J-gene trimming of TCR beta chains, and an independent cohort replicated the association. A cluster of highly shared sequence variants was judged likely to represent a technical artifact of the sequencing pipeline. For the cohort, immune exposure information was limited to CMV serostatus. The earlier analysis of 450 to 700 of the donors excluded some 16 rarely observed V segments, including chromosome 9 orphons, because counts were too low. Most CMV-associated TCR beta chains appeared to be HLA-restricted in a later analysis, and the HLA associations seemed to be driven largely by CMV exposure. A later genetic analysis reported fewer N-insertions in productive TCRs among donors in an Asian-associated ancestry cluster than the roughly 670-donor mean. The study gave a list of some 150 TCR beta chains associated with cytomegalovirus. The presence/absence analyses assumed that sequencing depth was roughly uniform across donors, and that assumption may not be true. Several of the top co-occurrence clusters appeared to be linked to parvovirus B19, influenza, CMV and Epstein-Barr virus, according to a later analysis. In an earlier analysis of several hundred of the donors, most TCR beta V segments were observed in productive rearrangements about 90% or about 30% of the time, broadly matching IMGT annotations. Because HLA typing was unavailable for some donors at each locus, only the typed subset was used in association tests. In a later analysis, HLA-associated TCR beta chains were found to be more clonally expanded and to have lower generation probabilities than equally common non-associated chains. When HLA alleles, especially DR and DQ, strongly co-occurred, TCR associations were difficult to assign to individual alleles. It was suggested by the authors that the approach could potentially be generalized to other disease states and immunological phenotypes. Only TCR beta chains were sequenced in this cohort, and the absence of alpha or paired-chain data limited detectable features. Linkage disequilibrium might explain the correlated functional status among segregating V segments, but an unknown experimental factor could not be excluded. According to a later analysis, TCR association rates differed among HLA loci, with DRB1 alleles showing the most associated TCRs and HLA-C alleles showing the fewest. Most TCR sequences were seen in very few donors, while some public TCRs were found in many individuals. A few of the identified cytomegalovirus-associated TCR beta chains were confirmed in vitro to be specific for cytomegalovirus antigens. A further reported finding was that TCR beta sequences accurately predicted the HLA-A and HLA-B alleles for most subjects in the first cohort. The 87-base-pair reads could not distinguish some IMGT-functional V segments, including TRBV6-2 and TRBV6-3, so those segments were excluded. In a later analysis, about 16,000 TCR beta sequences were associated with specific HLA alleles at a false discovery rate of 0.05.

A remark on this clone: Its antigen specificity is not known. It has no much larger one-base neighbor in the sample; base qualities were not kept.

CDR1 and CDR2, looked up from the germline V gene (reference sequence), are SGHNT and YYREEE. V and J are trimmed by 2 bases and 6 bases, and the gene matches miss 10 bases of the junction. The CDR3 runs 15 amino acids, cysteine and phenylalanine included. Only the CDR3 part of the read is kept: 45 bases, read in frame from the first base. The cohort consisted of hundreds of healthy bone marrow donors. Cohort members were all nominally healthy when sampled, although unrecorded immune exposures were likely present. The donor tested CMV seropositive and was one of the 289 seropositive cohort members. A peripheral blood sample was provided by each donor, and peripheral blood mononuclear cells were used for TCR beta sequencing. The Qiagen DNeasy Blood Extraction Kit was used to extract genomic DNA from the blood cell samples. The method was the immunoSEQ multiplex PCR assay. For the multiplex PCR, a mixture combining 60 forward primers for TCR Vbeta segments and 13 reverse primers for TCR Jbeta segments was used. The CDR3 region of rearranged TCR beta genes was amplified from genomic DNA with a multiplex PCR assay. The amplified TCR beta libraries were sequenced on the Illumina HiSeq System as 87-base-pair reads. As for the authors' bioinformatics: A later analysis tallied 75 million to 95 million unique TCR beta chains across the 660 or so repertoires, and 10 million to 11 million of those chains were shared by two or more donors. A nearest-neighbor algorithm error-corrected the raw reads and collapsed the reads into unique sequences, merging closely related sequences to remove PCR and sequencing errors. V, D and J gene segments were assigned by aligning CDR3 sequences to IMGT reference sequences. For a sequence to be retained, a match of at least six nucleotides to both a V gene segment and a J gene segment was required. Rearrangements were called productive when the CDR3 lacked stop codons and stayed in frame with V and J; all others were non-productive. CDR3 was defined according to IMGT convention as the region running from the second conserved V-encoded cysteine to the conserved J-encoded phenylalanine. Sequences without an unambiguous match to a single V gene segment were excluded from the earlier analysis of several hundred of the donors. An earlier analysis of approximately 590 of the donors called V segments functional above 56.7% productive rearrangements and segregating when the between-donor standard deviation exceeded 5%. A statistical classification framework was built to diagnose cytomegalovirus status from the catalog of TCR beta chain sequences. In a later analysis, TCR nucleotide sequences were compared against IMGT/GENE-DB human TR gene sequences so that V and J genes could be assigned. In a later analysis, CDR3 sequences and most-parsimonious VDJ recombination scenarios were assigned using the TCRdist pipeline. A later analysis defined each TCR beta chain by its CDR3 amino acid sequence plus V-gene family, and excluded reads lacking a unique V-gene family. To address suspected cross-contamination and a sequencing artifact, a later analysis removed 550 to 750 highly shared, low-generation-probability nucleotide sequences. In a later analysis, a clonal expansion index was calculated for each public chain from normalized within-repertoire ranks of inferred template counts. A later analysis computed generation probabilities with a VDJ recombination model fitted to out-of-frame rearrangements, and checked the results against IGoR. Hypergeometric tests were used in a later analysis to score TCR-TCR, TCR-HLA and TCR-CMV co-occurrence, with a repertoire-size bias correction applied to the TCR pairs. False discovery rates were estimated in a later analysis by permuting HLA or CMV assignments 20 times. In a later analysis, co-occurring TCRs were grouped using DBSCAN, with TCRdist sequence similarity added in when clustering inside HLA-allele-positive subsets. Repertoires with fewer than 30,000 or more than 120,000 public chains were left out of co-occurrence clustering, as were about 5 repertoires with anomalous nucleotide sharing. TCRdb took this table from immuneACCESS and kept in-frame rearrangements with V and J called. Such tables lack part of the clones; where checked against another copy, unresolved V genes explain under half of the gap, and the rest is unexplained. V and J calls and clone size are copied from that table; D and trimming were computed from the DNA. The sample has around 180,000 clones on record, 65% to 85% of them singletons. The ten largest account for around 5.9% of the sample.

Sample: PBMCs. Recombination connected TRBV5-4 to TRBJ2-7, with 8 bases aligning to TRBD2. The receptor's source is a woman aged 30 to 39 in good health and CMV-seropositive. At the DNA level, the sequence is TGTGCCAGCAGCTTCGGGGGGGTGGACCCCGGCGAGCAGTACTTC. Translated, this is CASSFGGVDPGEQYF.